Listed below are T cell receptor beta chains from one sample, sequenced in a study of blood T cell repertoires in COVID-19. Method: immunoSEQ multiplex PCR; TCRdb's copy keeps in-frame clones and lacks some. Of fewer than 700,000 clones in the sample, about 89% were seen once. Input material: peripheral blood. The origin of the receptors is a woman between 50 and 59 years old with COVID-19, enrolled during active disease. Both conserved end residues are part of each CDR3. D genes are given only for firm matches. Only part of the rows carry a size: once, few, many, or a class if the clone is expanded.

J,D,V,size,DNA,CDR3
TRBJ2-1,NA,TRBV9,NA,TGTGCCAGCAGCCCCGGGGACAATGAGCAGTTCTTC,CASSPGDNEQFF
TRBJ2-7,TRBD1,TRBV5-4,few,TGTGCCAGCAGCATTGGACAGGGGGCCTCCTACGAGCAGTACTTC,CASSIGQGASYEQYF
TRBJ1-2,TRBD1,TRBV6-5,NA,TGTGCCAGCAGTTACACAAGACAGGGGGATCGCTATGGCTACACCTTC,CASSYTRQGDRYGYTF
TRBJ2-1,NA,TRBV11-3,NA,TGTGCCAGCAGCTCCGGCCCCCAGGATGAGCAGTTCTTC,CASSSGPQDEQFF
TRBJ1-1,NA,TRBV28,NA,TGTGCCAGCAGTTCCCTCGGGGGGGCCCCTGAAGCTTTCTTT,CASSSLGGAPEAFF
TRBJ2-7,NA,TRBV9,NA,TGTGCCAGCAGCGTAGGAGATTCCTACGAGCAGTACTTC,CASSVGDSYEQYF
TRBJ2-7,NA,TRBV12-3/TRBV12-4,NA,TGTGCCAGCAGTTTACGGGGCTACGAGCAGTACTTC,CASSLRGYEQYF
TRBJ2-7,TRBD1,TRBV6-5,NA,TGTGCCAGCAGCCCCCGGGTGGGGACAGGGCAGCAGTACTTC,CASSPRVGTGQQYF
TRBJ1-1,TRBD1,TRBV29-1,NA,TGCAGCGCCGAGGGGGCCGGGACTGAAGCTTTCTTT,CSAEGAGTEAFF
TRBJ1-4,NA,TRBV28,NA,TGTGCCAGCAGTTTCAGGGAAGGAGACGAAAAACTGTTTTTT,CASSFREGDEKLFF
TRBJ2-7,NA,TRBV6-1,NA,TGTGCCAGCAGTGAACGACTTTACGAGCAGTACTTC,CASSERLYEQYF
TRBJ2-7,NA,TRBV5-1,NA,TGCGCCAGCAGCTTGGCGGGGAGGGAGCAGTACTTC,CASSLAGREQYF
TRBJ2-5,NA,TRBV21-1,NA,TGTGCCAGCAAAGAGGGCCCCGGGCTCCAAGAGACCCAGTACTTC,CASKEGPGLQETQYF
TRBJ1-2,NA,TRBV27,few,TGTGCCAGCAGGACAGCTAACTATGGCTACACCTTC,CASRTANYGYTF
TRBJ2-7,TRBD1,TRBV27,few,TGTGCCAGCAGTAAACAGGGGAGAGATGCCTACGAGCAGTACTTC,CASSKQGRDAYEQYF
TRBJ1-5,NA,TRBV3-1/TRBV3-2,NA,TGTGCCAGCAGCCAAGGGGGCAGATATCAGCCCCAGCATTTT,CASSQGGRYQPQHF
TRBJ2-7,TRBD1,TRBV30,once,TGTGCCTGGGAACCGGGACAGGGTACGGCCTACGAGCAGTACTTC,CAWEPGQGTAYEQYF
TRBJ2-3,TRBD2,TRBV6-5,NA,TGTGCCAGCAGTTCCCCTTCGCGGGGGGGCCTTGATACGCAGTATTTT,CASSSPSRGGLDTQYF
TRBJ2-7,TRBD2,TRBV4-1,once,TGCGCCAGCAGCCCCTCCCCTAGCGGGCCTTTGACCGAGCAGTACTTC,CASSPSPSGPLTEQYF
TRBJ2-6,TRBD1,TRBV12-5,NA,TGTGCTAGTGGCCCTAGACAGGGTCCTAACTCTGGGGCCAACGTCCTGACTTTC,CASGPRQGPNSGANVLTF
TRBJ2-2,TRBD1,TRBV9,once,TGTGCCAGCAGCGGCAGGGGACAGGGCAACACCGGGGAGCTGTTTTTT,CASSGRGQGNTGELFF
TRBJ1-1,NA,TRBV2,NA,TGTGCCAGCACTCCCCGGGCTGACAGAAGACGAATGAACACTGAAGCTTTCTTT,CASTPRADRRRMNTEAFF
TRBJ2-5,TRBD2,TRBV7-9,NA,TGTGCCAGCAGCCTCTCGGGACTAGCGGGGGACCAGTACTTC,CASSLSGLAGDQYF
TRBJ1-1,NA,TRBV11-2,NA,TGTGCCAGCAGGCCCGGAGGGAGGGGGGCGAGTCCTTTCTTT,CASRPGGRGASPFF
TRBJ1-2,TRBD1,TRBV5-1,NA,TGCGCCAGCAGCAACCGGACAGGGGGCGGGTATGGCTACACCTTC,CASSNRTGGGYGYTF
TRBJ2-2,TRBD1,TRBV2,NA,TGTGCCAGCAGGACAGGGGTGGAGACCGGGGAGCTGTTTTTT,CASRTGVETGELFF
TRBJ2-5,NA,TRBV3-1/TRBV3-2,NA,TGTGCCAGCAGCCCTGGACTCCCGGGGTTATTGGAGACCCAGTACTTC,CASSPGLPGLLETQYF
TRBJ1-3,NA,TRBV12-3/TRBV12-4,NA,TGTGCCAGCAGTGGCCTCAGGAACACCATATATTTT,CASSGLRNTIYF
TRBJ1-5,NA,TRBV6-2/TRBV6-3,NA,TGTGCCAGCAGTTACTGGGGGGAGGAGCAGCCCCAGCATTTT,CASSYWGEEQPQHF
TRBJ1-5,TRBD1,TRBV6-6,once,TGTGCCAGCAGCCCCAGGGGGCGGGATCAGCCCCAGCATTTT,CASSPRGRDQPQHF
TRBJ1-1,NA,TRBV5-1,NA,TGCGCCAGCAGCTTGGGAGCTGGGAACACTGAAGCTTTCTTT,CASSLGAGNTEAFF
TRBJ1-6,NA,TRBV6-5,NA,TGTGCCAGCAGTTACTTTGGACAGATGTCTTCACCCCTCCACTTT,CASSYFGQMSSPLHF
TRBJ1-5,NA,TRBV28,once,TGTGCCAGCAGTGAGCCAGGGTTCGGAGTGCAGCCCCAGCATTTT,CASSEPGFGVQPQHF
TRBJ1-5,NA,TRBV6-6,NA,TGTGCCAGCAGGGGTCAGGGCTGGGATAATCAGCCCCAGCATTTT,CASRGQGWDNQPQHF
TRBJ2-7,NA,TRBV20-1,once,TGCAGTGCTAGTTACAGGGACCCCCCCTACGAGCAGTACTTC,CSASYRDPPYEQYF
TRBJ2-7,NA,TRBV20-1,NA,TGCAGTGCAACAGGGCCGGGCGAGCAGTACTTC,CSATGPGEQYF
TRBJ1-2,TRBD1,TRBV19,NA,TGTGCCAGTAGTCCGGACAGGGCTCGAAATGGCTACACCTTC,CASSPDRARNGYTF
TRBJ1-3,TRBD1,TRBV25-1,NA,TGTGCCAGCAGCGGGCGAGGACAGGTGGATGGAAACACCATATATTTT,CASSGRGQVDGNTIYF
TRBJ2-2,NA,TRBV12-3/TRBV12-4,NA,TGTGCCAGCAGTTATCAGGGGCCCGGGGAGCTGTTTTTT,CASSYQGPGELFF
TRBJ1-5,TRBD1,TRBV2,NA,TGTGCCAGCAGTTCAGACAGGGGCAATCAGCCCCAGCATTTT,CASSSDRGNQPQHF
TRBJ1-1,TRBD1,TRBV19,NA,TGTGCCAGTAGTAAAACAGGGGGGTGGGACACTGAAGCTTTCTTT,CASSKTGGWDTEAFF
TRBJ2-1,TRBD2,TRBV3-1/TRBV3-2,NA,TGTGCCAGCAGCCCCCTCCTAGCGGGGGGCCTCAATGAGCAGTTCTTC,CASSPLLAGGLNEQFF
TRBJ2-5,NA,TRBV7-2,NA,TGTGCCAGCAGTCCGCGGTTTGGGGAGACCCAGTACTTC,CASSPRFGETQYF
TRBJ2-2,TRBD2,TRBV28,NA,TGTGCCAGCAGCCCTAGCGGTCCGACCGGGGAGCTGTTTTTT,CASSPSGPTGELFF
TRBJ2-3,NA,TRBV9,NA,TGTGCCAGCAGCGTAGACATAGCCACAGATACGCAGTATTTT,CASSVDIATDTQYF
TRBJ1-1,TRBD1,TRBV27,NA,TGTGCCAGCAGCCTCCGACAGGGGATAGCTTTCTTT,CASSLRQGIAFF
TRBJ1-5,NA,TRBV28,NA,TGTGCCAGCAGCTTAGACAGTAGCAATCAGCCCCAGCATTTT,CASSLDSSNQPQHF
TRBJ2-5,NA,TRBV7-2,once,TGTGCCAGCAGCTCCGACAGGCTGTCGTACCAAGAGACCCAGTACTTC,CASSSDRLSYQETQYF
TRBJ1-5,NA,TRBV3-1/TRBV3-2,NA,TGTGCCAGCAACTTTCTGGGCAGCAATCAGCCCCAGCATTTT,CASNFLGSNQPQHF
TRBJ1-4,NA,TRBV20-1,NA,TGCAGTGCCCCTACAGGGGAAAAACTGTTTTTT,CSAPTGEKLFF
TRBJ1-5,NA,TRBV24-1,NA,TGTGCCACCAGTGATACAGGGCGGAATCAGCCCCAGCATTTT,CATSDTGRNQPQHF
TRBJ2-3,NA,TRBV7-7,NA,TGTGCCAGCGGGCCGAATTCAGATACGCAGTATTTT,CASGPNSDTQYF
TRBJ2-1,TRBD1,TRBV10-1,NA,TGCGCCAGCAGTGATCAACAGGGGAACAATGAGCAGTTCTTC,CASSDQQGNNEQFF